This record concerns one TCR beta chain sequence. The sample comes from a study of blood T cell repertoires in COVID-19. Study in general: Researchers got acute and convalescent COVID-19 samples from the United States, Italy and Spain. PBMCs, B-cell-depleted T cells, or T cells were the source of the cDNA or gDNA that made up the material.

Original processing notes: Amplification from reference gene primers served as the basis for estimated nucleated cell counts. The method was immunoSEQ multiplex PCR; TCRdb's version includes in-frame clones alone and lacks a portion of them. For V, J and clone size, that table is used; D and trimming come from the DNA. The table includes about 230,000 clones, approximately 83% detected once. This CDR3 region has 16 residues. The J segment lost 8 bases and the V segment lost 1 base, leaving 11 bases of the junction unmatched. In germline, CDR1 is SGHTA, CDR2 FQGNSA. The chain carries TRBV7-2 and TRBJ1-2, with 9 positions matching TRBD1. Specimen: peripheral blood. The clonotype originates from a man aged 40-50 years with acute or convalescent COVID-19. The CDR3 reads CASSLGGGTGWIGYTF. As DNA, the CDR3 is TGTGCCAGCAGCTTAGGCGGGGGGACAGGGTGGATAGGCTACACCTTC.